This is a list of T cell receptor beta chains from one sample in a study of blood T cell repertoires in COVID-19. Profiled with immunoSEQ multiplex PCR; TCRdb holds only in-frame clones, not every one. The sample consists of about 190,000 clones, approximately 84% of them appearing once. Sequenced sample: PBMCs or T cells enriched from blood (not recorded which). These receptors all come from a woman younger than 45 who had recovered from COVID-19. Each CDR3 is given with its conserved first and last residue. The D gene is left open where the match is weak. For some rows the clone size is stated as once, few or many, or as a class when expanded; others skip it.

cdr3_aa: CASSYLGHQSNQPQHF
cdr3_nt: TGTGCCAGCAGTTACTTGGGACACCAGAGCAATCAGCCCCAGCATTTT
j_call: TRBJ1-5
clone_size: NA
v_call: TRBV6-6
d_call: NA

cdr3_aa: CASSLGLAETQYF
cdr3_nt: TGCGCCAGCAGCTTGGGTCTGGCAGAGACCCAGTACTTC
j_call: TRBJ2-5
clone_size: NA
v_call: TRBV5-1
d_call: NA

cdr3_aa: CASSFGTGGLGNEQFF
cdr3_nt: TGTGCCAGCAGCTTTGGGACGGGGGGGCTAGGTAATGAGCAGTTCTTC
j_call: TRBJ2-1
clone_size: NA
v_call: TRBV7-9
d_call: TRBD2

cdr3_aa: CASSPDRGRSDGYTF
cdr3_nt: TGTGCCAGCAGCCCGGACAGGGGGCGATCGGATGGCTACACCTTC
j_call: TRBJ1-2
clone_size: NA
v_call: TRBV5-4
d_call: TRBD1

cdr3_aa: CASGAYAGLANEQFF
cdr3_nt: TGTGCCAGCGGGGCTTATGCGGGATTGGCGAATGAGCAGTTCTTC
j_call: TRBJ2-1
clone_size: NA
v_call: TRBV19
d_call: NA

cdr3_aa: CASSPIGTSPKETQYF
cdr3_nt: TGTGCCAGCAGCCCCATCGGGACTTCGCCAAAAGAGACCCAGTACTTC
j_call: TRBJ2-5
clone_size: NA
v_call: TRBV5-6
d_call: NA

cdr3_aa: CASSLGRGNNQPQHF
cdr3_nt: TGCGCCAGCAGTCTCGGCAGGGGAAACAATCAGCCCCAGCATTTT
j_call: TRBJ1-5
clone_size: NA
v_call: TRBV23-1
d_call: NA

cdr3_aa: CASSLRRDNSPLHF
cdr3_nt: TGTGCCAGCAGTTTACGGCGGGATAATTCACCCCTCCACTTT
j_call: TRBJ1-6
clone_size: NA
v_call: TRBV28
d_call: NA

cdr3_aa: CASSTAGPDNSPLHF
cdr3_nt: TGTGCCAGCAGCACCGCAGGGCCGGATAATTCACCCCTCCACTTT
j_call: TRBJ1-6
clone_size: many
v_call: TRBV7-9
d_call: NA

cdr3_aa: CAWRGRQGIREQYF
cdr3_nt: TGTGCCTGGAGAGGAAGACAGGGAATTCGCGAGCAGTACTTC
j_call: TRBJ2-7
clone_size: NA
v_call: TRBV30
d_call: TRBD1

cdr3_aa: CASSYDRGGYGYTF
cdr3_nt: TGTGCCAGCAGCTATGACAGGGGTGGATATGGCTACACCTTC
j_call: TRBJ1-2
clone_size: NA
v_call: TRBV7-2
d_call: TRBD1

cdr3_aa: CATYGGPLGVAFF
cdr3_nt: TGTGCCACCTACGGAGGCCCCCTAGGAGTAGCTTTCTTT
j_call: TRBJ1-1
clone_size: NA
v_call: TRBV27
d_call: NA

cdr3_aa: CSVELRGAYGYTF
cdr3_nt: TGCAGCGTTGAGCTTCGGGGGGCCTATGGCTACACCTTC
j_call: TRBJ1-2
clone_size: NA
v_call: TRBV29-1
d_call: NA

cdr3_aa: CASSLGTGVHGYTF
cdr3_nt: TGTGCCAGCAGCTTGGGGACAGGGGTTCATGGCTACACCTTC
j_call: TRBJ1-2
clone_size: NA
v_call: TRBV5-6
d_call: TRBD1

cdr3_aa: CASSVVDLGTQYF
cdr3_nt: TGTGCCAGCAGTGTGGTCGACTTGGGGACCCAGTACTTC
j_call: TRBJ2-5
clone_size: NA
v_call: TRBV2
d_call: NA

cdr3_aa: CASSPSALSGTSGTHNEQFF
cdr3_nt: TGTGCCAGCAGCCCCAGCGCCTTGTCAGGGACTAGCGGGACCCACAATGAGCAGTTCTTC
j_call: TRBJ2-1
clone_size: NA
v_call: TRBV11-3
d_call: TRBD2

cdr3_aa: CASSMWTGLGNEQFF
cdr3_nt: TGTGCCAGTAGTATGTGGACAGGGCTCGGCAATGAGCAGTTCTTC
j_call: TRBJ2-1
clone_size: few
v_call: TRBV19
d_call: TRBD1

cdr3_aa: CASSVLRTTSTGELFF
cdr3_nt: TGCGCCAGCAGCGTGCTTCGGACAACATCCACCGGGGAGCTGTTTTTT
j_call: TRBJ2-2
clone_size: NA
v_call: TRBV5-1
d_call: NA

cdr3_aa: CASSTDGLAGGANTDTQYF
cdr3_nt: TGTGCCAGTAGTACCGACGGACTAGCGGGGGGCGCAAATACAGATACGCAGTATTTT
j_call: TRBJ2-3
clone_size: NA
v_call: TRBV19
d_call: TRBD2

cdr3_aa: CASSQRTSGDSDTQYF
cdr3_nt: TGCGCCAGCAGCCAACGGACTAGCGGGGACTCAGATACGCAGTATTTT
j_call: TRBJ2-3
clone_size: NA
v_call: TRBV5-1
d_call: TRBD2

cdr3_aa: CASSVSQAWGEYYNEQFF
cdr3_nt: TGTGCCAGCAGTGTATCCCAAGCGTGGGGGGAATACTACAATGAGCAGTTCTTC
j_call: TRBJ2-1
clone_size: NA
v_call: TRBV2
d_call: NA

cdr3_aa: CASSYDAGADYGYTF
cdr3_nt: TGTGCCAGCAGTTACGACGCAGGGGCTGACTATGGCTACACCTTC
j_call: TRBJ1-2
clone_size: NA
v_call: TRBV6-5
d_call: NA

cdr3_aa: CASSLRRGVMANTEAFF
cdr3_nt: TGTGCCAGCAGTTTGCGCAGGGGAGTGATGGCGAACACTGAAGCTTTCTTT
j_call: TRBJ1-1
clone_size: once
v_call: TRBV27
d_call: NA

cdr3_aa: CASSPSGGTDTQYF
cdr3_nt: TGCGCCAGCAGCCCCTCGGGGGGCACAGATACGCAGTATTTT
j_call: TRBJ2-3
clone_size: NA
v_call: TRBV5-1
d_call: NA

cdr3_aa: CASSPQGYWETQYF
cdr3_nt: TGTGCCAGCAGTCCACAGGGATATTGGGAGACCCAGTACTTC
j_call: TRBJ2-5
clone_size: NA
v_call: TRBV2
d_call: NA

cdr3_aa: CASSDRSGANVLTF
cdr3_nt: TGTGCCAGCAGCGACCGGTCGGGGGCCAACGTCCTGACTTTC
j_call: TRBJ2-6
clone_size: few
v_call: TRBV9
d_call: NA

cdr3_aa: CASSPPPGGGINEQFF
cdr3_nt: TGTGCCAGTAGCCCCCCCCCGGGGGGTGGGATAAATGAGCAGTTCTTC
j_call: TRBJ2-1
clone_size: NA
v_call: TRBV19
d_call: TRBD2

cdr3_aa: CASSSTGGTEAFF
cdr3_nt: TGTGCCAGTAGTAGCACAGGGGGGACTGAAGCTTTCTTT
j_call: TRBJ1-1
clone_size: NA
v_call: TRBV19
d_call: TRBD1

cdr3_aa: CASRETDSGNTIYF
cdr3_nt: TGTGCCAGTAGGGAGACAGACTCTGGAAACACCATATATTTT
j_call: TRBJ1-3
clone_size: NA
v_call: TRBV19
d_call: NA

cdr3_aa: CASSLWDRASGNQPQHF
cdr3_nt: TGTGCCAGCAGTTTATGGGACAGGGCTAGCGGCAATCAGCCCCAGCATTTT
j_call: TRBJ1-5
clone_size: few
v_call: TRBV28
d_call: TRBD1

cdr3_aa: CATSTPGGGFELGSNQPQHF
cdr3_nt: TGTGCCACCAGCACCCCCGGGGGGGGTTTCGAGTTAGGAAGCAATCAGCCCCAGCATTTT
j_call: TRBJ1-5
clone_size: NA
v_call: TRBV15
d_call: NA

cdr3_aa: CASSLGLAGGADTQYF
cdr3_nt: TGTGCCAGCAGCTTAGGGCTAGCGGGAGGTGCAGATACGCAGTATTTT
j_call: TRBJ2-3
clone_size: few
v_call: TRBV11-3
d_call: TRBD2